This TCR beta chain was retrieved from a study of T cells in localized non-small cell lung cancer. Study-wide findings and caveats: In uninvolved adjacent lung, T cell clonality reached its highest value, exceeding tumor. Adjacent lung had a median about 60 of the 100 largest tumor clones.

This CDR3 region has 16 residues. The V and J ends lost 5 bases and 5 bases respectively, with 18 bases between them. Looked up from germline, CDR1 is MNHGY and CDR2 is SAAAGT. Clones were read by immunoSEQ multiplex PCR, and TCRdb kept only the in-frame ones, dropping some. The table lists about 1,400 clones, around 20% of them singletons, with 20% in the top ten. As for this clone: Its antigen is unidentified.

Adjacent lung tissue lacking atypia was obtained at a distance of at least 2 cm from the tumor margin. The sequences come from normal lung tissue next to the tumor, collected before any cancer treatment. V is TRBV6-8 and J is TRBJ1-4; tentative D call: TRBD1 (6 bases). This sequence was found in an older female donor with stage II squamous cell lung carcinoma. The CDR3 DNA sequence: TGTGCCAGCAGTCAACCTAAGACAGGTTCCAATGAAAAACTGTTTTTT. Amino acid sequence: CASSQPKTGSNEKLFF.